This T cell receptor beta chain was sequenced during a study of neoadjuvant nivolumab and ipilimumab in lung cancer (dated by TCRdb to about 2020). Regarding the research as a whole: In the NEOSTAR trial, nivolumab was administered intravenously at 3 mg/kg on days 1, 15 and 29, and the combination arm also received ipilimumab 1 mg/kg on day 1 only. For each study arm, the primary endpoint of the trial was the rate of major pathologic response (MPR) in the intention-to-treat population. In the trial, around 43 patients with operable NSCLC were treated, of whom approximately 23 were randomized to nivolumab monotherapy and roughly 20 to nivolumab plus ipilimumab. The study compared TCR repertoires in pretherapy (baseline) peripheral blood with TCR repertoires in tumors resected at surgery following neoadjuvant immune checkpoint blockade. Seven patients had matched pretherapy and resected tumor pairs analyzed, with four treated with nivolumab and three with nivolumab plus ipilimumab.

The germline V gene (reference sequence) provides CDR1 DFQATT and CDR2 SNEGSKA. The junction carries 10 bases between V and J, which are trimmed by 3 bases and 13 bases respectively. The CDR3 runs 10 amino acids, cysteine and phenylalanine included. Only the CDR3 region is kept as DNA, spanning 30 bases read in frame from base 1. On this clone: This clone's antigen is unknown. No base quality information exists; no much larger clone differs at one position.

What this sample's time point label stands for: at surgical resection after neoadjuvant nivolumab +/- ipilimumab. The samples were taken from NEOSTAR, a phase 2 randomized trial in operable NSCLC that tested neoadjuvant nivolumab or nivolumab plus ipilimumab, followed by surgery. The receptor library was made with the immunoSEQ multiplex PCR assay. The authors' analysis ran thus. Richness and clonality were used to summarize the repertoires, and clones that significantly expanded or contracted between pre- and post-therapy samples were identified. The clones in this table, taken by TCRdb from immuneACCESS, are in-frame only. Not every clone is retained; where verified, under half of the shortfall comes from an unresolved V gene, and the cause of the rest is unknown. V, J and clone size reflect that table, while D and trimming were determined from the DNA. Present in this sample are approximately 12,000 clones, less than 75% of which were seen just once. The ten largest clones capture around 25% of the sample.

Beyond this particular receptor, the publication reports: Resected tumors had greater TCR richness and clonality than tumor-adjacent uninvolved lung, and increases were observed in more dual-therapy-treated tumors. A positive correlation was observed between pretherapy blood TCR richness and richness in tumors resected after neoadjuvant therapy (Spearman R ~ 0.82). No significant correlation was found between TCR clonality and pathologic tumor regression, and only one major-pathologic-response sample was available for the clonality analysis. From pretherapy to surgery, tumor T-cell richness and clonality went up in three of three dual-therapy tumors, versus only two of four nivolumab-treated tumors. A small number of samples was subjected to TCR sequencing.

The sequences come from peripheral blood, collected after neoadjuvant nivolumab, alone or with ipilimumab, at or shortly before surgery. The receptor was derived from an adult with non-small cell lung cancer. The V and J segments used are TRBV20-1 and TRBJ2-1, with TRBD2 tentatively as D gene (5 bases match). The CDR3 loop reads CSASLLAQFF. Here is the DNA: TGCAGTGCTAGTCTTCTAGCTCAGTTCTTC.